The source of this TCR beta chain is a study of glioma-infiltrating T cells (dated by TCRdb to about 2016). As for the study more broadly: The study sequenced TCR alpha- and beta-chain repertoires from glioma tissue, from non-neoplastic brain tissue and from matched peripheral blood mononuclear cells. To measure divergence between tissue and blood T-cell populations, each tissue-infiltrating repertoire was compared with the peripheral blood repertoire of the same patient. The paired cohort was made up of three low-grade glioma patients, several primary glioblastoma patients and three non-glioma patients who contributed non-neoplastic brain tissue. The full study reports these points: VJ-independent divergence between tissue and blood was found to be below expectation in non-neoplastic patients but above expectation in all gliomas, particularly low-grade gliomas. Group comparisons rested on small numbers: three non-neoplastic, three low-grade glioma and fewer than 10 glioblastoma patients. Very few CDR3 sequences were found to be shared between tissue and blood, and this scarcity was attributed to high CDR3 diversity and limited sampling.

Note on this clonotype: Its antigen is currently not known. A clone one base away is much larger, so this may be a read error.

TCR alpha and beta CDR3 regions were amplified with the iRepertoire nested amplicon-rescue multiplex PCR (arm-PCR) platform from RNA. One-step reverse transcription and amplification used about 100-400 ng of tissue mRNA or PBMC total RNA as input. Following bead purification, Illumina adapters were added by a secondary multiplex PCR, and the libraries were gel-purified between 200 and 400 bp. Demultiplexing relied on internal 6-nucleotide barcodes carried by the libraries. Libraries were sequenced on an Illumina MiSeq with 2x220 or 2x250 nucleotide paired-end reads. The authors' pipeline ran thus. Paired reads were merged using FLASH 1.2.11 and aligned with BWA-MEM to the GRCh37 human genome, and TRA and TRB reads were then extracted. An IMGT-derived reference of cassette sequences and CDR3 motifs, with pseudogenes included, was used for V and J assignment. Three-frame translation of reads was performed, and productive CDR3s were defined as those with a C...FGXG motif and no stop codons. A clonotype was defined as a unique combination of a V-J cassette pair and a CDR3 amino acid sequence. Reads were filtered by Hamming distance, thresholded by each sample's sequence error rate in mapped regions. In TCRdb, the public reads were trimmed at Q25 with fastp and aligned with MiXCR, with productive beta chains retained. Identical CDR3 proteins give one entry, which carries the most common genes and DNA. The V and J calls and clone size come from TCRdb's table, not from the authors' own analysis. In this sample the table shows about 130,000 distinct CDR3 sequences, roughly 20% of which occur a single time. The ten largest clones take up over 12% of the sample.

The germline V gene gives CDR1 as SGHTA and CDR2 as FQGNSA. Taken from cysteine to phenylalanine, the CDR3 has 12 residues. The retained sequence is limited to the CDR3, 36 bases, with the frame set at the first base. V drops 1 base and J drops 5 bases, leaving 5 bases in between. The chain links TRBV7-2 with TRBJ2-5; the D gene cannot be resolved reliably. Sequences were obtained from glioma tissue, nonneoplastic brain tissue, or PBMCs (not recorded which). The clonotype comes from a human donor with low-grade glioma or glioblastoma, undergoing nonglioma brain surgery, or in good health (not recorded which). At the DNA level, the sequence is TGTGCCAGCAGCTTAGGTTTCGAGACCCAGTACTTC. This is translated as CASSLGFETQYF.